A single sample is the source of the 10 T cell receptor beta chains below, sequenced in a study of sequential checkpoint blockade in melanoma. Assay: immunoSEQ multiplex PCR; the TCRdb copy retains only in-frame clones and omits some. Counted here are roughly 13,000 clones, about 61% occurring once; the ten biggest clones make up about 20%. Treatment: randomized to nivolumab then ipilimumab (arm A) or the reverse (arm B). This sample comprised CD8+ T cells sorted from blood (inferred from file names), obtained from a patient given nivolumab and ipilimumab in sequence. The receptors shown here come from a human donor with melanoma.

This chain connects TRBV7-9 to TRBJ2-2, with 9 bases that match TRBD1. From germline, CDR1 is SEHNR and CDR2 FQNEAQ (reference sequence). This CDR3 has 19 residues. V was clipped by 4 bases and J by 5 bases; unmatched bases: 17. For the CDR3, the DNA is TGTGCCAGCAGCTCCCCGGCGAGGGGGACAGGGTACGAGACCGGGGAGCTGTTTTTT. Amino acids: CASSSPARGTGYETGELFF.

CDR3 amino acids: CASTSDGETQYF. Here the CDR3 DNA reads TGTGCCAGCACCTCCGACGGGGAGACCCAGTACTTC. The J gene is TRBJ2-5, the V gene TRBV7-9; no clear D. The CDR3 spans 12 residues. Trimming cost V 7 bases and J 5 bases, with 11 bases left between them. Germline values: CDR1 SEHNR, CDR2 FQNEAQ (reference sequence). Supplemented by reference TRBV7-9 and TRBJ2-5, the full variable domain reads DTGVSQNPRHKITKRGQNVTFRCDPISEHNRLYWYRQTLGQGPEFLTYFQNEAQLEKSRLLSDRFSAERPKGSFSTLEIQRTEQGDSAMYLCASTSDGETQYFGPGTRLLVL.

This chain joins TRBV19 and TRBJ2-6, with 10 bases aligning to TRBD1. Germline trimming cut 5 bases from V and 0 bases from J; bases unmatched to any gene: 7. CDR1 and CDR2 (germline): LNHDA, SQIVND (reference sequence). This CDR3 is 18 amino acids long. The CDR3 nucleotides are TGTGCCAGTAGTCACCGGGACAGGGGCCTCTCTGGGGCCAACGTCCTGACTTTC. Its protein product is CASSHRDRGLSGANVLTF.

V and J are TRBV27 and TRBJ1-5, with 7 bases identical to TRBD1. V gave up 2 bases and J gave up 2 bases; unmatched junction bases: 3. Germline CDR1 MNHEY, CDR2 SMNVEV (reference sequence). CDR3 length: 15 residues. For the CDR3, the DNA is TGTGCCAGCAGTTTAGACAGGGTTGGCAATCAGCCCCAGCATTTT. Its translation is CASSLDRVGNQPQHF.

The V call is TRBV10-3, the J call TRBJ2-1, with 8 bases matching TRBD2. The CDR3 has 15 residues. Germline CDR1 ENHRY, CDR2 SYGVKD. With 5 bases clipped from V and 8 bases from J, the junction kept 11 bases outside the gene matches. The CDR3, as DNA: TGTGCCATCAGTCAAGCCGGGACTAGGACCGATGAGCAGTTCTTC. Protein sequence: CAISQAGTRTDEQFF.

This CDR3 reads CASSTSTSGSPNEQFF. The CDR3 nucleotides read TGTGCCAGCAGCACCTCGACTAGCGGGAGTCCCAATGAGCAGTTCTTC. The V and J genes are TRBV11-2 and TRBJ2-1; 12 positions agree with TRBD2. The V gene's germline CDR1 is SGHAT and CDR2 FQNNGV. The ends lost 5 bases at V and 6 bases at J; junction bases unmatched: 8. The CDR3 is 16 residues long.

The DNA for the CDR3 is TGTGCCAGCAGTCCATTAGATCGGGGTGATGAGCAGTTCTTC. Its protein is CASSPLDRGDEQFF. The rearrangement links TRBV27 to TRBJ2-1, with D perhaps TRBD2 (5 bases). The CDR3 is made up of 14 amino acids. V was cut by 5 bases and J by 8 bases, with 16 bases left in between. Germline V CDR1 and CDR2: MNHEY, SMNVEV (reference sequence).

The chain carries TRBV5-5 and TRBJ1-2; possible D gene TRBD1, 5 bases. Germline-derived CDR1 and CDR2 are SGHKS and YYEKEE (reference sequence). Trimming pared 1 base from V and 8 bases from J, leaving 15 bases between. The CDR3 has 14 residues. As DNA, the CDR3 is TGTGCCAGCAGCTTGCTGGGACTATCTCACGGCTACACCTTC. Its translation: CASSLLGLSHGYTF. Full variable domain (missing parts from reference TRBV5-5 and TRBJ1-2): DAGVTQSPTHLIKTRGQQVTLRCSPISGHKSVSWYQQVLGQGPQFIFQYYEKEERGRGNFPDRFSARQFPNYSSELNVNALLLGDSALYLCASSLLGLSHGYTFGSGTRLTVV.

V usage is TRBV6-5 and J usage is TRBJ2-2; 7 bases map to TRBD1. J lost 5 bases, V lost 2 bases, and 5 bases had no gene match. Germline V CDR1 and CDR2: MNHEY, SVGAGI. This CDR3 has 15 amino acids. The CDR3 here is CASSYGQESTGELFF. The CDR3 region has the DNA TGTGCCAGCAGTTACGGACAGGAAAGTACCGGGGAGCTGTTTTTT.

This clone was seen more than once but under ten times. The V and J genes are TRBV2 and TRBJ2-5, with 7 bases matching TRBD1. This CDR3 is 15 amino acids long. Per the germline V gene, CDR1 is SNHLY and CDR2 is FYNNEI. Unmatched junction bases numbered 12, after V lost 6 bases and J lost 5 bases. CDR3: CASSEGQRLMETQYF. For the CDR3, the DNA is TGTGCCAGCAGCGAGGGACAGAGGCTGATGGAGACCCAGTACTTC.